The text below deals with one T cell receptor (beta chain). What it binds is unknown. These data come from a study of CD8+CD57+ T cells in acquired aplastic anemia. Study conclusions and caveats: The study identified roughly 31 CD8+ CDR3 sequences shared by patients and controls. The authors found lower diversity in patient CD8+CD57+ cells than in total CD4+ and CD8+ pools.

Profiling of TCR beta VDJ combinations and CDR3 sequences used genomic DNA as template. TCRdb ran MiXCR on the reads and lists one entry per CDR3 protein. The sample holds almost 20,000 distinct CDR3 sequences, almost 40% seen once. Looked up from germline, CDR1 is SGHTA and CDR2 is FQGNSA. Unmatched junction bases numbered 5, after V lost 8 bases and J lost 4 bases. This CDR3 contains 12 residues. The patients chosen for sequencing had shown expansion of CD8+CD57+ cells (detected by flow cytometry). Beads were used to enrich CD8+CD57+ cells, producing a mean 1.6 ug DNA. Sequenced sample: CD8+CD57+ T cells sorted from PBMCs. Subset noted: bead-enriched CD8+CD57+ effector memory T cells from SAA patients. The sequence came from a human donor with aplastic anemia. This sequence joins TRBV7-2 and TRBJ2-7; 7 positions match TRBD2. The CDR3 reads CASGSSGYEQYF. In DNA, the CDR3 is TGTGCCAGCGGCTCTAGCGGTTACGAGCAGTACTTC.